Detailed here is one T cell receptor (beta chain). The sample comes from a study of blood T cell repertoires in COVID-19. About the study: Italy, Spain and the United States were the sources of the convalescent and acute COVID-19 samples. In each case, the material was cDNA or gDNA derived from T cells, B-cell-depleted T cells, or PBMCs.

The germline V and J ends were trimmed by 0 bases and 4 bases, with 13 bases remaining between them. The CDR3 is 15 amino acids. Per germline, CDR1 SGHRS and CDR2 YFSETQ. As handled by the study authors: Nucleated cell number was recorded as an estimate derived from reference gene primer amplification. Assay: immunoSEQ multiplex PCR; the TCRdb copy retains only in-frame clones and omits some. The D gene and trimming were derived from the DNA, and the V and J assignments and clone size from that table. The table lists almost 80,000 clones, approximately 80% of them singletons. The rearrangement joins TRBV5-1 to TRBJ1-2; D possibly corresponds to TRBD1 (6 bases). The clonotype originates from a woman aged 70-85 years with acute or convalescent COVID-19. The sample consisted of peripheral blood. CDR3 sequence: CASSLALQGSYGYTF. CDR3 DNA: TGCGCCAGCAGCTTGGCGCTACAGGGAAGCTATGGCTACACCTTC.